Shown below are 23 T cell receptor beta chains from a single sample sequenced in a study of T-cell reconstitution after alpha-beta-depleted transplantation in children. For TCRbeta, the library was prepared with unique molecular identifiers. One entry per CDR3 protein, called by TCRdb with MiXCR from the PCR reads. The data contain about 78,000 distinct CDR3 sequences, 12% to 15% of them singletons. The specimen was PBMCs, mostly from graft donor cells, collected 180 days after TCRalphabeta/CD19-depleted stem cell transplant. The receptors here all came from a male patient aged 2 to 10 who had a stem cell transplant for acute lymphoblastic leukemia, so the T cells may come from the graft donor.

This clonotype was seen many times. This chain uses TRBV29-1 with TRBJ1-1, with 11 bases that match TRBD1. V lost 2 bases, J lost 9 bases, and 8 bases stayed unmatched. Germline V gene lookup returns CDR1 SQVTM and CDR2 ANQGSEA. The CDR3 has 14 residues. In DNA form, the CDR3 reads TGCAGCGTTGAAAGGGACAGGGGGTCCCAAAAAGCTTTCTTT. Protein product: CSVERDRGSQKAFF. Drawing the rest from reference TRBV29-1 and TRBJ1-1, the complete variable domain is SAVISQKPSRDICQRGTSLTIQCQVDSQVTMMFWYRQQPGQSLTLIATANQGSEATYESGFVIDKFPISRPNLTFSTLTVSNMSPEDSSIYLCSVERDRGSQKAFFGQGTRLTVV.

This sequence joins TRBV15 and TRBJ1-6; TRBD1 might be the D (5 bases). The V and J ends lost 1 base and 13 bases respectively, with 14 bases between them. CDR1 and CDR2 from the germline V gene are LNHNV and YYDKDF (reference sequence). CDR3 size: 14 residues. DNA of the CDR3: TGTGCCACCAGCAGAGGTTGGGACCCTGGTCCCCTCCACTTT. Translating it yields CATSRGWDPGPLHF.

In this sample, this clonotype turned up many times. The genes are TRBV20-1 and TRBJ1-5; D gene ambiguous. The CDR3 is made up of 14 amino acids. Trimming left V 5 bases short and J 1 base short, with 12 bases between. Germline values: CDR1 DFQATT, CDR2 SNEGSKA (reference sequence). This CDR3 reads CSAVRGGSNQPQHF. CDR3 nucleotide sequence: TGCAGTGCTGTACGGGGAGGGAGCAATCAGCCCCAGCATTTT.

For this clonotype: This may arise from a read error, as a much more abundant clone is one base away. V usage is TRBV7-6 and J usage is TRBJ2-3; 7 nucleotides agree with TRBD1. The CDR3 runs to 13 residues. V shed 8 bases, J shed 4 bases, and the junction held 6 bases outside the gene matches. Germline CDR1 is SGHVS and CDR2 is FNYEAQ. In nucleotides, the CDR3 is TGTGCCAGCGGCTCAGGGACAGCAGATACGCAGTATTTT. This codes for CASGSGTADTQYF.

This clonotype was seen a few times. CDR3 bases: TGCAGTGCTAGTCGACTAGCGGGGGTCACAGATACGCAGTATTTT. Residues: CSASRLAGVTDTQYF. This chain links TRBV20-1 with TRBJ2-3; 12 bases align to TRBD2. Per the germline V gene, CDR1 is DFQATT and CDR2 is SNEGSKA (reference sequence). V lost 3 bases, J lost 2 bases, and 3 bases stayed unmatched. This CDR3 is 15 amino acids long.

This clonotype was observed a handful of times. The J gene is TRBJ2-7, the V gene TRBV28; D tentatively fits TRBD1 or TRBD2 (5 bases each). The CDR3 extends over 13 amino acids. Germline V lookup: CDR1 MDHEN, CDR2 SYDVKM. Trimming removed 7 bases from V and 2 bases from J, with 12 bases in between. The CDR3 DNA is TGTGCCAGCAACCGGGACCGGCCCTACGAGCAGTACTTC. Its protein is CASNRDRPYEQYF.

The table lists this clonotype with many counts. The chain has TRBV18 and TRBJ1-1, with 8 bases fitting TRBD1. Germline V gives CDR1 KGHSH, CDR2 LQKENI. Trimming took 2 bases from V and 2 from J; bases not matched to a gene: 10. CDR3 size: 17 residues. The CDR3 bases are TGTGCCAGCTCACCAACGACAGGGGCTAGTCCCAACACTGAAGCTTTCTTT. It translates to CASSPTTGASPNTEAFF.

The chain recombines TRBV20-1 with TRBJ1-5; D may be TRBD1 (6 bases). Trimming pared 1 base from V and 2 bases from J, leaving 12 bases between. CDR3 length equals 15 residues. CDR1 DFQATT and CDR2 SNEGSKA come from the germline V gene (reference sequence). CDR3 sequence (DNA): TGCAGTGCTAGAGGGGGGGCGCTTGGCAATCAGCCCCAGCATTTT. Amino acids: CSARGGALGNQPQHF.

The V and J genes are TRBV7-2 and TRBJ2-5; TRBD2 matches 9 bases. Looked up from germline, CDR1 is SGHTA and CDR2 is FQGNSA. V was clipped by 1 base and J by 6 bases; unmatched bases: 6. The CDR3 is 15 residues long. The CDR3 region has the DNA TGTGCCAGCAGCTTAGAGTGGACTAGCGCCAAGACCCAGTACTTC. Protein: CASSLEWTSAKTQYF.

This clonotype was seen ten or more times. This chain connects TRBV12-3 or TRBV12-4 to TRBJ1-1; D call uncertain. Trimming removed 2 bases at V and 1 base at J, with 8 bases between. This CDR3 region has 14 residues. The CDR3 loop is CASSLNSPNTEAFF. DNA for the CDR3: TGTGCCAGCAGTTTAAACAGTCCGAACACTGAAGCTTTCTTT.

The chain recombines TRBV6-2 or TRBV6-3 with TRBJ2-7; 7 nucleotides match TRBD2. Germline loops: CDR1 MNHEY, CDR2 SVGEGT. The CDR3 has 14 amino acids. After removal of 6 bases from V and 6 bases from J, the junction contained 11 bases not matched to a gene. CDR3 protein: CASRLAAPRVEQYF. CDR3 nucleotide sequence: TGTGCCAGCAGGCTAGCGGCCCCCCGGGTCGAGCAGTACTTC.

V is TRBV9 and J is TRBJ2-5; 8 bases are a match to TRBD1. Germline V CDR1 and CDR2: SGDLS, YYNGEE. The CDR3 has 12 amino acids. After removal of 5 bases from V and 7 bases from J, the junction contained 4 bases not matched to a gene. The DNA for the CDR3 is TGTGCCAGCAGTTCACAGGGGGGGACCCAGTACTTC. Amino acid sequence: CASSSQGGTQYF.

The V and J genes are TRBV10-3 and TRBJ2-5; 7 nucleotides line up with TRBD1. The germline gives CDR1 ENHRY, CDR2 SYGVKD. CDR3 length equals 15 residues. V trimming: 2 bases; J trimming: 5 bases; junction bases outside the gene matches: 8. CDR3 DNA sequence: TGTGCCATCAGTGAGACAGGGGCGCCCCCGGAGACCCAGTACTTC. Protein product: CAISETGAPPETQYF.

This clonotype was observed at least ten times. The chain couples TRBV20-1 to TRBJ1-4; D uncertain. Trimming stripped 6 bases from V and 6 bases from J, with 14 bases between. The CDR3 runs to 13 residues. From germline, CDR1 is DFQATT and CDR2 SNEGSKA (reference sequence). In nucleotides, the CDR3 is TGCAGTGCGGGCAGAGTAAAGGATGAAAAACTGTTTTTT. Translating it yields CSAGRVKDEKLFF.

The chain couples TRBV6-5 to TRBJ2-1; D assignment may be TRBD1 or TRBD2 (5 bases each). V lost 2 bases, J lost 6 bases, and 11 bases lay in between. Germline loops: CDR1 MNHEY, CDR2 SVGAGI. The CDR3 is 14 amino acids. In DNA form, the CDR3 reads TGTGCCAGCAGTTACAAGTTGGGGGTCAATGAGCAGTTCTTC. Its protein product is CASSYKLGVNEQFF.

The chain recombines TRBV20-1 with TRBJ1-5, with TRBD1 as a possible D gene (6 bases). Germline V gene lookup returns CDR1 DFQATT and CDR2 SNEGSKA (reference sequence). The CDR3 runs 14 residues. V was shortened by 3 bases and J by 1 base, with 10 bases between the two germline ends. The CDR3 region is CSASTGLSNQPQHF. In DNA form, the CDR3 reads TGCAGTGCTAGTACAGGGTTGAGCAATCAGCCCCAGCATTTT.

A few counts support this clonotype. This chain links TRBV11-1 with TRBJ2-1; 12 bases align to TRBD1. From germline, CDR1 is SGHAT and CDR2 FQDESV (reference sequence). V shed 7 bases, J shed 10 bases, and the junction held 8 bases outside the gene matches. This CDR3 has 14 amino acids. The CDR3 DNA sequence: TGTGCCAGCATGCGGGACAGGGGGCTTGGGGAGCAGTTCTTC. Residues: CASMRDRGLGEQFF. The full variable domain, completed using reference TRBV11-1 and TRBJ2-1, is EAEVAQSPRYKITEKSQAVAFWCDPISGHATLYWYRQILGQGPELLVQFQDESVVDDSQLPKDRFSAERLKGVDSTLKIQPAELGDSAMYLCASMRDRGLGEQFFGPGTRLTVL.

The rearrangement uses TRBV5-1 and TRBJ1-1, with no clear D. Trimming stripped 5 bases from V and 8 bases from J, with 10 bases between. Germline lookup yields CDR1 SGHRS and CDR2 YFSETQ. This CDR3 spans 11 amino acids. CDR3 sequence: CASRPRGEAFF. The CDR3 DNA follows: TGCGCCAGCAGGCCCAGAGGCGAAGCTTTCTTT.

V gene TRBV6-2 or TRBV6-3 combines with J gene TRBJ2-2; D is uncertain. CDR3 length: 16 amino acids. Per germline, CDR1 MNHEY and CDR2 SVGEGT. V was trimmed by 0 bases and J by 3 bases, leaving 11 bases between them. This chain's CDR3 is CASSYSVSQYTGELFF. The CDR3 DNA sequence: TGTGCCAGCAGTTACTCGGTCAGCCAGTACACCGGGGAGCTGTTTTTT.

This clonotype was counted ten times or more. J is TRBJ1-4 and V is TRBV28; D uncertain. V was pared by 1 base and J by 4 bases, with 7 bases between. CDR1 and CDR2 (germline): MDHEN, SYDVKM. The CDR3 totals 14 residues. In DNA, the CDR3 is TGTGCCAGCAGTTTATTTAATGATAATGAAAAACTGTTTTTT. Translated, it gives CASSLFNDNEKLFF.

The chain has TRBV7-2 and TRBJ1-1, with no clear D. CDR1 SGHTA and CDR2 FQGNSA come from the germline V gene. V was trimmed by 3 bases and J by 2 bases, leaving 19 bases between them. The CDR3 covers 17 residues. The CDR3 protein is CASSLRRRRGINTEAFF. In nucleotides, the CDR3 is TGTGCCAGCAGCTTGCGCAGGAGACGTGGGATTAACACTGAAGCTTTCTTT.

CDR3 loop: CASRMGRDTEAFF. In DNA, the CDR3 is TGTGCCAGCAGGATGGGTAGGGACACTGAAGCTTTCTTT. The V and J genes are TRBV6-1 and TRBJ1-1; no clear D gene. Trimming stripped 6 bases from V and 3 bases from J, with 11 bases between. Per the germline V gene, CDR1 is MNHNS and CDR2 is SASEGT. The CDR3 covers 13 residues.

The chain links TRBV5-1 to TRBJ2-2, with 12 positions matching TRBD2. Losses at the gene ends were 5 bases for V and 4 bases for J; bases not matched to a gene: 3. The CDR3 has 15 amino acids. Germline values: CDR1 SGHRS, CDR2 YFSETQ. CDR3 nucleotide sequence: TGCGCCAGCAGATCGACTAGCGGGGGCACCGGGGAGCTGTTTTTT. It encodes CASRSTSGGTGELFF.